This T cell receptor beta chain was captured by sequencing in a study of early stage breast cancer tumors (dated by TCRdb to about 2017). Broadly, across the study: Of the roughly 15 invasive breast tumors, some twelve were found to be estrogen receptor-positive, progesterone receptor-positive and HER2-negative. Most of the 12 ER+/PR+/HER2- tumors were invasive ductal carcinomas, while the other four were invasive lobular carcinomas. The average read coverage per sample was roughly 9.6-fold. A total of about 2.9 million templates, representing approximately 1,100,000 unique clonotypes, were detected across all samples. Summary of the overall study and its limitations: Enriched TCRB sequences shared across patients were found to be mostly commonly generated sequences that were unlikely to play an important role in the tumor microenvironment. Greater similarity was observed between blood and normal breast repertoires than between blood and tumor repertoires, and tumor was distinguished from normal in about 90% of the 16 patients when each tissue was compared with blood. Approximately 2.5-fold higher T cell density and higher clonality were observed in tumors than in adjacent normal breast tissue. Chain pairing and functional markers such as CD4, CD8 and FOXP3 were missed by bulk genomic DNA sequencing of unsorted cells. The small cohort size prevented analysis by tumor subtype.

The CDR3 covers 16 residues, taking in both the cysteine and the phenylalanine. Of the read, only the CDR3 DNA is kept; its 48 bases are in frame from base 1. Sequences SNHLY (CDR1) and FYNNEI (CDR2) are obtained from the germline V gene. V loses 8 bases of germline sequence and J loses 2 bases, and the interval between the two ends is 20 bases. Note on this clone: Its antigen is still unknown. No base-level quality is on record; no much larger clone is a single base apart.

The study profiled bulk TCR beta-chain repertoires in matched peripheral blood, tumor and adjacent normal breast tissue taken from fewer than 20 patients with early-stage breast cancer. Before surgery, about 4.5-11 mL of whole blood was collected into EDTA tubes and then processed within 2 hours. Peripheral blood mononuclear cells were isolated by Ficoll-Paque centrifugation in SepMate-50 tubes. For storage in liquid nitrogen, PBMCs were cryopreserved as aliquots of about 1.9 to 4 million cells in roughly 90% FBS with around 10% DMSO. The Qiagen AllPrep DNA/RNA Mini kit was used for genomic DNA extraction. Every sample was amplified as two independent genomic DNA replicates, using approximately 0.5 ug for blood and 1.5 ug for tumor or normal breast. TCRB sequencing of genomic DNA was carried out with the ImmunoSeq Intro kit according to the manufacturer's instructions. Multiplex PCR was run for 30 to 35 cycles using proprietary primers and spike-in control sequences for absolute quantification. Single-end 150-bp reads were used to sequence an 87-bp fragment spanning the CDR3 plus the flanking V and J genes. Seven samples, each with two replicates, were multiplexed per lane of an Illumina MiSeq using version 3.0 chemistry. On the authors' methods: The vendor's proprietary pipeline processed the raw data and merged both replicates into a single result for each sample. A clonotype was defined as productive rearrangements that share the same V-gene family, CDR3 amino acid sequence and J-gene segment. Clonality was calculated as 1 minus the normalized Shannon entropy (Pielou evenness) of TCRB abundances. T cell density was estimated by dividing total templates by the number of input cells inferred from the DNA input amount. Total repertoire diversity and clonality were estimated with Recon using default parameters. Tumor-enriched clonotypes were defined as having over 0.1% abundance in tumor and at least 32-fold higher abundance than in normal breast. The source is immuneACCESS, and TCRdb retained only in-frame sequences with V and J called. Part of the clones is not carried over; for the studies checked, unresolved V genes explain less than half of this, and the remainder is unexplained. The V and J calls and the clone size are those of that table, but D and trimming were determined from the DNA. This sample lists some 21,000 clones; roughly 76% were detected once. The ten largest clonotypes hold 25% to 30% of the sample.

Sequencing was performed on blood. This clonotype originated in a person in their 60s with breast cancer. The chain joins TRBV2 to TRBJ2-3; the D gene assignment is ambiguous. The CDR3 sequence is CASEASAQSTTDTQYF. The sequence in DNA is TGTGCCAGCGAGGCTTCGGCACAGTCTACCACAGATACGCAGTATTTT. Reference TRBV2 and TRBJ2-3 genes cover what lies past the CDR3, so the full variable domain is EPEVTQTPSHQVTQMGQEVILRCVPISNHLYFYWYRQILGQKVEFLVSFYNNEISEKSEIFDDQFSVERPDGSNFTLKIRSTKLEDSAMYFCASEASAQSTTDTQYFGPGTRLTVL.